The entry below describes one T cell receptor beta chain. The clone's antigen remains unknown. No much larger clone is present one base from it, and per-base qualities are unavailable. Reading the label with the study, this specimen's time point is: baseline before first vaccination. Vaccinee samples came from UK trials COV001 and COV002, including a single-blind randomized controlled phase 2/3 trial of AZD1222 (ChAdOx1 nCoV-19) in healthy adults. Trial participant PBMC samples were collected at day 0 and day 28 after the second dose for TCRbeta chain sequencing. The CDR3 regions of human TCRbeta chains were analyzed by immunosequencing. In the authors' own workflow: Repertoire TCRs were checked for matches against a reference library of SARS-CoV-2-specific TCRs that had been generated using the MIRA antigen-specificity platform. Breadth meant the fraction of unique TCRs that were SARS-CoV-2-associated, whereas depth meant the fraction of total T cells that were SARS-CoV-2-associated. Each spike-specific TCR was assigned to its reactive spike region and to a CD4 or CD8 class using the MIRA data. Log10-transformed breadth and depth values were compared by one-way ANOVA with Sidak's multiple comparisons tests. The table was pulled from immuneACCESS by TCRdb, which kept in-frame rearrangements only. Such tables lose some clones; where checked, under half of the loss comes from unresolved V genes, and the rest has no known cause. Clonal size and the V and J genes are those of that table, whereas D and trimming came from the DNA. The sample table records 100,000 to 150,000 clones; over 90% of these occur just once. The leading ten clones occupy approximately 5.4% of the sample.

The germline V gene (reference sequence) provides CDR1 GTSNPN and CDR2 SVGIG. Reading from cysteine to phenylalanine, the CDR3 counts 14 amino acids. Only the CDR3 DNA stays, 42 bases, in frame from base 1. V is trimmed back by 4 bases and J by 2 bases, and the junction contains 6 bases that no gene match accounts for. This record belongs to a study of T cell responses to AZD1222 COVID-19 vaccine (dated by TCRdb to the early 2020s). Context from the whole study: AZD1222 recipients whose second dose came at about 4 weeks and those whose second dose came at about 12 weeks were combined into one group, since spike-specific TCR depth and breadth did not differ between the two schedules. TCR sequencing covered some 250 trial participants: 207 given two doses of AZD1222 and approximately 25 given two doses of MenACWY control vaccine. Trial participants were enrolled by age into subgroups of 18-55, 56-69 and 70-plus years, and about 150, 27 and 61 TCR-sequenced participants, respectively, were included in these subgroups.

Study-level results and caveats: After two AZD1222 doses, spike-specific TCR breadth and depth were significantly higher than at day 0 and than in MenACWY recipients. Because no day 14 peak-response samples were available, the repertoires could be characterized only after the peak T cell response. Reportedly, almost half of the unique spike-specific TCRs recognized epitopes lying outside the regions that are mutated in the B.1.351 and B.1.1.7 variants. Vaccine-associated CD4 TCRs spanned the whole spike protein, with dominant responses in regions 160-218 and 743-854. Conclusions about previously exposed vaccinees are limited, since just five or six AZD1222 recipients were seropositive for SARS-CoV-2 at baseline. In the small 56-69-year group, the increase in depth fell short of significance, most likely because of low power. Participants were mostly white British and included more females than males, and it was suggested by the authors that clonal diversity may have been underestimated.

The clonotype was recovered from an adult in good health. The receptor chain draws on TRBV30 and TRBJ2-3, with 7 central nucleotides matching TRBD1. The sequencing used peripheral blood, collected on day 0 of AZD1222 vaccination. The CDR3 protein is CAWKQGSNTDTQYF. The nucleotide sequence is TGTGCCTGGAAACAGGGGTCTAACACAGATACGCAGTATTTT.